This is a list of T cell receptor beta chains from one sample in a study of regulatory T cells in long-lasting Graves disease. TCRdb reprocessed the multiplex PCR reads via MiXCR and lists one record per CDR3 protein. The sample records around 480,000 distinct CDR3 sequences, roughly 15% being singletons. In addition, the sample was reused for a study of T cells in Graves' hyperthyroidism and ophthalmopathy.

The source material was peripheral blood mononuclear cells (PBMCs), sampled at new diagnosis, from a patient treated with antithyroid drugs. These TCRs come from a man aged 40-55 years with Graves disease. The CDR3 runs from the conserved cysteine through the conserved F or W. Fields, in order: J gene, clone size, V gene, D gene, CDR3 DNA, CDR3 protein. A D gene is named only where the DNA matches it firmly. A row's size may be missing; if present it is once, few, many or a size class.

TRBJ2-1 | few | TRBV19 | TRBD1 | TGTGCCAGTAGTAACGGGACAGACAATGAGCAGTTCTTC | CASSNGTDNEQFF
TRBJ2-7 | - | TRBV28 | TRBD2 | TGTGCCAGCAGTTTATTTGGACTAGCGGGTGCCCCGGACGGGAAATACGAGCAGTACTTC | CASSLFGLAGAPDGKYEQYF
TRBJ2-1 | - | TRBV20-1 | - | TGCAGTGCTGGACCGGGACCTAAGGAAGAGCAGTTCTTC | CSAGPGPKEEQFF
TRBJ2-5 | many | TRBV7-9 | - | TGTGCCAGCAGCACCGGGACGGCCAGAGAGACCCAGTACTTC | CASSTGTARETQYF
TRBJ2-1 | few | TRBV20-1 | - | TGCAGTGCTTCAATGGGGCAGTTTGAGCAGTTCTTC | CSASMGQFEQFF
TRBJ2-3 | many | TRBV9 | TRBD2 | TGTGCCAGCAGCGTCCCCGGGACTAGCGGGAGAGTTATGCATTTT | CASSVPGTSGRVMHF
TRBJ2-6 | few | TRBV18 | - | TGTGCCAGCTCACCCCCCCCCCACTCTGGGGCCAACGTCCTGACTTTC | CASSPPPHSGANVLTF
TRBJ1-2 | - | TRBV12-3/TRBV12-4 | TRBD1 | TGTGCCAGCAGCCCTGGACAGGGCTTGCCTATGGGCTACACCTTC | CASSPGQGLPMGYTF
TRBJ1-2 | few | TRBV27 | TRBD1 | TGTGCCAGCAGCCCGGCCGGACAGGGCATCCTGGGGTTCTATGGCTACACCTTC | CASSPAGQGILGFYGYTF
TRBJ2-2 | - | TRBV4-2 | TRBD1 | TGTGCCAGCAGCCAGCGGACAGGGGAACACACCGGGGAGCTGTTTTTT | CASSQRTGEHTGELFF
TRBJ2-5 | - | TRBV15 | - | TGTGCCACCAGCAGAGATCTCGGGGATGGGGAGACCCAGTACTTC | CATSRDLGDGETQYF
TRBJ2-5 | - | TRBV10-3 | TRBD2 | TGTGCCATCAGTGAGTCCGGGGGGGCTAGCGGGAGAAAAGAGACCCAGTACTTC | CAISESGGASGRKETQYF
TRBJ2-5 | many | TRBV12-3/TRBV12-4 | - | TGTGCCAGCAGTTTAGTTCTGGGAGGGGGGGAGGAGACCCAGTACTTC | CASSLVLGGGEETQYF
TRBJ1-2 | many | TRBV13 | - | TGTGCCAGCAGATCCCTTGGGGGGACCGGGTATGGCTACACCTTC | CASRSLGGTGYGYTF
TRBJ2-2 | many | TRBV19 | - | TGTGCCAGTCGGTCTACCTCGAACACCGGGGAGCTGTTTTTT | CASRSTSNTGELFF
TRBJ2-1 | many | TRBV5-1 | - | TGCGCCAGCAGCTTGGTTGGGGAGGCCTACAATGAGCAGTTCTTC | CASSLVGEAYNEQFF
TRBJ1-5 | many | TRBV20-1 | TRBD1 | TGCAGTGCAGTACCCGGGACAGTGGGACAGCCCCAGCATTTT | CSAVPGTVGQPQHF
TRBJ2-2 | many | TRBV20-1 | - | TGCAGTGCCCGTTCCCCCGTTAGCAGGGCGAACACCGGGGAGCTGTTTTTT | CSARSPVSRANTGELFF
TRBJ2-7 | many | TRBV12-3/TRBV12-4 | TRBD2 | TGTGCCAGCAGCAAGCAGCGGGAGGTTATATACGAGCAGTACTTC | CASSKQREVIYEQYF
TRBJ2-7 | few | TRBV29-1 | TRBD2 | TGCAGCGTTGGCGGGAGGGTCTACGAGCAGTACTTC | CSVGGRVYEQYF
TRBJ2-7 | many | TRBV20-1 | - | TGCAGTGCTAGAGGAAAGAGGGGTGAGCAGTACTTC | CSARGKRGEQYF
TRBJ2-1 | few | TRBV6-4 | - | TGTGCCAGCAGTGACACGGGAGTGGGTTACAATGAGCAGTTCTTC | CASSDTGVGYNEQFF
TRBJ1-2 | few | TRBV29-1 | - | TGCAGCGTTGGAGCCAGTAGGGACTATGGCTACACCTTC | CSVGASRDYGYTF
TRBJ2-4 | many | TRBV2 | - | TGTGCCAGCAAGGGCTTAGCCAAAAACATTCAGTACTTC | CASKGLAKNIQYF
TRBJ2-1 | few | TRBV9 | - | TGTGCCAGCAGCCAGGGCCCCGGGGGCTATGAGCAGTTCTTC | CASSQGPGGYEQFF
TRBJ2-3 | - | TRBV4-1 | - | TGCGCCAGCAGCCACTCCACAGGGAGGGCAGATACGCAGTATTTT | CASSHSTGRADTQYF
TRBJ1-5 | - | TRBV5-1 | - | TGCGCCAGCAGCATAATGGGCAATCAGCCCCAGCATTTT | CASSIMGNQPQHF
TRBJ2-1 | - | TRBV7-2 | - | TGTGCCAGCAGCTTAGCGTCTACGGGTGAGCAGTTCTTC | CASSLASTGEQFF
TRBJ2-3 | few | TRBV12-3/TRBV12-4 | - | TGTGCCAGCAGTTTACGGGGTGGAGCAGATACGCAGTATTTT | CASSLRGGADTQYF
TRBJ2-7 | many | TRBV11-2 | TRBD2 | TGTGCCAGCAGCTTAGAAACTACTAGCGGGACAAACTACGAGCAGTACTTC | CASSLETTSGTNYEQYF
TRBJ2-2 | - | TRBV28 | - | TGTACCAGCAGCCCCCCGGGACAAAACACCGGGGAGCTGTTTTTT | CTSSPPGQNTGELFF
TRBJ1-4 | - | TRBV6-5 | - | TGTGCCAGCAGTTACTCTCCAGCCGGGGGAATGCAGGAAAAACTGTTTTTT | CASSYSPAGGMQEKLFF
TRBJ2-1 | many | TRBV3-1 | TRBD2 | TGTGCCAGCAGCCAGGGACTAGCGGGAGTAAATGAGCAGTTCTTC | CASSQGLAGVNEQFF
TRBJ1-2 | few | TRBV15 | TRBD1 | TGTGCCACCAGCAGAGATCTTGGAGGACAGGGTGGCGGCTACACCTTC | CATSRDLGGQGGGYTF
TRBJ1-6 | few | TRBV25-1 | - | TGTGCCAGCAAAAGACCGGGACTCACAGATTCACCCCTCCACTTT | CASKRPGLTDSPLHF
TRBJ1-5 | - | TRBV10-3 | TRBD1 | TGTGCCACCAGTGAGGCCGGACAGGGAAGCAATCAGCCCCAGCATTTT | CATSEAGQGSNQPQHF
TRBJ2-2 | many | TRBV20-1 | - | TGCAGTGCTATGGGGACCCGCACCGGGGAGCTGTTTTTT | CSAMGTRTGELFF
TRBJ1-5 | many | TRBV2 | TRBD1 | TGTGCCAGCAGTGTCGAGACAGGGGGTGGTCAGCCCCAGCATTTT | CASSVETGGGQPQHF
TRBJ2-5 | many | TRBV2 | - | TGTGCCAGCAGTAGTAATACCGGGACTCCCTCGGAGACCCAGTACTTC | CASSSNTGTPSETQYF
TRBJ2-5 | many | TRBV2 | TRBD2 | TGTGCCAGCAGTAAGCGGGAGGGCCTGGAGACCCAGTACTTC | CASSKREGLETQYF
TRBJ2-5 | many | TRBV2 | - | TGTGCCAGCAGTGGGTCGGGGGTTAAGACCCAGTACTTC | CASSGSGVKTQYF
TRBJ1-5 | many | TRBV28 | - | TGTGCCAGCAGCGCGGTGGATCAGCCCCAGCATTTT | CASSAVDQPQHF
TRBJ2-3 | few | TRBV6-1 | TRBD2 | TGTGCCAGCAGCGCTTCGGGAGGGCCTTCAGATACGCAGTATTTT | CASSASGGPSDTQYF
TRBJ1-1 | many | TRBV5-1 | - | TGCGCCAGCAGCTTGGACCGGGACCGGGGGGCCTGGAACACTGAAGCTTTCTTT | CASSLDRDRGAWNTEAFF
TRBJ1-1 | many | TRBV6-5 | TRBD1 | TGTGCCAGCAGTTACACCCGGGACAGGGAATACACTGAAGCTTTCTTT | CASSYTRDREYTEAFF
TRBJ2-3 | - | TRBV6-1 | - | TGTGCCAGCAGCTTAACAGGCTTTAGCACAGATACGCAGTATTTT | CASSLTGFSTDTQYF
TRBJ1-5 | - | TRBV6-2/TRBV6-3 | - | TGTGCCAGCAGAGAGACAGGTGGCAATCAGCCCCAGCATTTT | CASRETGGNQPQHF
TRBJ2-1 | - | TRBV15 | - | TGTGCCACCAGCAGAGAGTTGAACAGGGTTGAGGAGCAGTTCTTC | CATSRELNRVEEQFF
TRBJ1-2 | - | TRBV29-1 | - | TGCAGCGTTGAACACGACAGAGTTTACACCTTC | CSVEHDRVYTF
TRBJ2-7 | many | TRBV2 | - | TGTGCCAGCAGTGAGGTAAAAGGGGTGGCCTACGAGCAGTACTTC | CASSEVKGVAYEQYF
TRBJ1-2 | - | TRBV3-1 | - | TGTGCCAGCAGCCGCGGGGGATCGGGAGACTATGGCTACACCTTC | CASSRGGSGDYGYTF
TRBJ1-5 | - | TRBV19 | - | TGTGCCAGTAGTATAGATGATCGGAGCAATCAGCCCCAGCATTTT | CASSIDDRSNQPQHF
TRBJ1-4 | few | TRBV15 | TRBD1 | TGTGCCACCAGCAGAGCCCGAACAGGGGGCACTAATGAAAAACTGTTTTTT | CATSRARTGGTNEKLFF
TRBJ1-1 | many | TRBV2 | TRBD1 | TGTGCCAGCAGGTTTAGGACAGGGGGAGTAGCTTTCTTT | CASRFRTGGVAFF
TRBJ2-3 | many | TRBV29-1 | - | TGCAGCGTTACGGGAGCAGATACGCAGTATTTT | CSVTGADTQYF
TRBJ2-7 | many | TRBV28 | - | TGTGCCAGCAGTTTATATTTGAGCTCCTACGAGCAGTACTTC | CASSLYLSSYEQYF
TRBJ2-1 | few | TRBV6-2/TRBV6-3 | - | TGTGCCAGCAGTTACTCCCCCGTTCGAAACAATGAGCAGTTCTTC | CASSYSPVRNNEQFF
TRBJ2-2 | many | TRBV5-1 | - | TGCGCCAGCAGCTTTACGGGGCCGAACACCGGGGAGCTGTTTTTT | CASSFTGPNTGELFF